These 23 T cell receptor beta chains came from one sample sequenced in a study of T cell clonality in common variable immunodeficiency. Assay used: immunoSEQ multiplex PCR; TCRdb lists only in-frame clones, some missing. The profile covers fewer than 75,000 clones, none occurring a single time. Sequencing was performed on peripheral blood mononuclear cells. Every receptor here comes from a person between 18 and 69 years old in good health.

The sample holds many counts of this clone. From the germline J gene comes the end of the CDR3, since the read stops 3 residues before it. The chain combines TRBV6-1 with TRBJ2-2; D gene ambiguous. Trimming took off 4 bases at V and 4 bases at J, with 7 bases between the two ends. This CDR3 is built from 13 residues. The germline V gene encodes CDR1 MNHNS and CDR2 SASEGT. CDR3 DNA, as far as it was read: TGTGCCAGCAGTGCTAGAGTCACCGGGGAG. Translating it yields CASSARVTGE. The entire CDR3 protein reads CASSARVTGELFF.

This clone was found many times. The read ends 3 residues early relative to the CDR3; the germline J gene fills the gap. The chain recombines TRBV20-1 with TRBJ2-3; 7 nucleotides match TRBD1. The CDR3 sequence is 15 residues long. The V gene's germline CDR1 is DFQATT and CDR2 SNEGSKA (reference sequence). The V segment lost 7 bases and the J segment 0 bases; nucleotides outside the gene matches: 10. CDR3 sequence: CSGIGAQGSTDTQYF. CDR3 DNA, as far as it was read: TGCAGTGGGATTGGGGCACAGGGGAGCACAGATACG.

Regarding this clone: The CDR3 end falls 3 residues outside the read, so it is completed with the germline J gene. The chain is built from TRBV20-1 and TRBJ2-7; the D gene is possibly TRBD1 (6 bases). V shed 3 bases and J shed 2 bases, with 14 bases lying between them. This CDR3 has 14 residues. Germline values: CDR1 DFQATT, CDR2 SNEGSKA (reference sequence). The CDR3 sequence is CSASWSQGPYEQYF. Incomplete CDR3 DNA: TGCAGTGCTAGTTGGTCACAGGGCCCCTACGAG.

This clone was detected many times. The CDR3 is cut off 3 residues early in the read; its end comes from the germline J gene. The gene calls are TRBV20-1 and TRBJ1-1; 7 nucleotides match TRBD1. The germline gives CDR1 DFQATT, CDR2 SNEGSKA (reference sequence). The CDR3 length is 14 residues. The J segment lost 4 bases and the V segment lost 1 base, leaving 6 bases of the junction unmatched. The chain's CDR3 is CSARGSRQGTEAFF. The covered CDR3 bases are TGCAGTGCTAGAGGTAGTCGACAGGGCACTGAA.

This clone occurred many times. The covered CDR3 bases are TGTGCCAGCAGCTTCTCTAGCGAACGAGAGTACGAG. Protein sequence: CASSFSSEREYE. The whole CDR3 sequence is CASSFSSEREYEQYF. V and J are TRBV11-2 and TRBJ2-7, with TRBD2 as a possible D gene (6 bases). The CDR3 end falls 3 residues outside the read, so it is completed with the germline J gene. Trimming took off 3 bases at V and 4 bases at J, with 16 bases between the two ends. The CDR3 is 15 residues long. The germline V gene encodes CDR1 SGHAT and CDR2 FQNNGV. Based on the CDR3 plus reference TRBV11-2 and TRBJ2-7, the full variable domain is EAGVAQSPRYKIIEKRQSVAFWCNPISGHATLYWYQQILGQGPKLLIQFQNNGVVDDSQLPKDRFSAERLKGVDSTLKIQPAKLEDSAVYLCASSFSSEREYEQYFGPGTRLTVT.

There are many counts of this clone. Read sequence stops 3 residues before the CDR3 end, and the germline J gene provides the missing end. The chain carries TRBV14 and TRBJ2-4; D is unclear. From germline, CDR1 is SGHDN and CDR2 FVKESK. CDR3 length: 13 residues. Trimming left V 4 bases short and J 4 bases short, with 8 bases between. CDR3 DNA, as far as it was read: TGTGCCAGCAGCCTCAACCGGAAAAACATT. Its translation is CASSLNRKNI. In full, the CDR3 reads CASSLNRKNIQYF.

In regard to this clone: The read ends 3 residues early relative to the CDR3; the germline J gene fills the gap. The chain recombines TRBV5-1 with TRBJ2-7; D is possibly TRBD1 (5 bases). The CDR3 has 11 amino acids. CDR1 is SGHRS, CDR2 YFSETQ, per germline. V lost 5 bases and J 4 bases, leaving 7 bases between the germline ends. The CDR3 bases that were read are TGCGCCAGCAGGGGGCAATACGAG. Residues: CASRGQYE. The complete CDR3 sequence is CASRGQYEQYF.

This clone was seen repeatedly, ten times or more. The read is 3 residues too short to cover the CDR3 end, so that end is filled in from the germline J gene. This rearrangement joins TRBV7-9 to TRBJ2-7; TRBD2 aligns across 7 bases. Trimming removed 8 bases from V and 3 bases from J; junction bases left unmatched: 1. The length of the CDR3 is 11 residues. In germline, CDR1 is SEHNR, CDR2 FQNEAQ (reference sequence). CDR3 amino acids: CASASGYEQYF. The CDR3 DNA, read in part, is TGTGCCAGCGCTAGCGGCTACGAG.

This clone was recorded at least ten times. The missing CDR3 end, 3 residues past where the read stops, is filled in from the germline J gene. This chain uses TRBV7-9 with TRBJ2-3, with a possible D match to TRBD2 (5 bases). This CDR3 comprises 13 residues. V was clipped by 7 bases and J by 4 bases, with 12 bases between them. Germline CDR1 and CDR2: SEHNR and FQNEAQ (reference sequence). CDR3 protein: CASTLEGADTQYF. The sequenced CDR3 bases are TGTGCCAGCACCCTCGAGGGCGCAGATACG.

This clone occurred many times. Read sequence stops 3 residues before the CDR3 end, and the germline J gene provides the missing end. This sequence joins TRBV5-4 and TRBJ2-1; 10 bases match TRBD2. CDR3 length equals 15 residues. V trimming: 5 bases; J trimming: 8 bases; junction bases outside the gene matches: 10. Looked up from germline, CDR1 is SGHNT and CDR2 is YYREEE (reference sequence). The covered CDR3 bases are TGTGCCAGCAGGAAAGCGGGGGGGCCGTCAGATGAG. The encoded protein is CASRKAGGPSDE. From start to end, the CDR3 is CASRKAGGPSDEQFF.

This clone was picked up many times. The CDR3 extends 3 residues past the end of the read, so its final part is completed from the germline J gene. This chain uses TRBV2 with TRBJ1-1, with D unclear. The V gene lost 3 bases and the J gene lost 1 base, with 12 bases spanning the gap. The CDR3 length is 15 residues. Germline CDR1 is SNHLY and CDR2 is FYNNEI. The DNA read from the CDR3 is TGTGCCAGCAGTGATCTAGGCCTGTCGAACACTGAA. Amino acids: CASSDLGLSNTE. The whole CDR3 protein reads CASSDLGLSNTEAFF.

This clone has at least ten counts. The read finishes 3 residues shy of the CDR3 end, and the germline J gene is used to complete it. This chain joins TRBV29-1 and TRBJ2-2; 8 nucleotides match TRBD2. CDR1 SQVTM and CDR2 ANQGSEA come from the germline V gene. V trimming: 2 bases; J trimming: 1 base; junction bases outside the gene matches: 0. This CDR3 has 14 amino acids. The covered CDR3 bases are TGCAGCGTTGAAACTAGCGGGAACACCGGGGAG. This encodes CSVETSGNTGE. The whole CDR3 protein reads CSVETSGNTGELFF.

This clone has a count of ten or more. The CDR3 is cut off 3 residues early in the read; its end comes from the germline J gene. The gene calls are TRBV5-1 and TRBJ2-7, with 8 bases that match TRBD2. The CDR3 totals 15 residues. With V trimmed by 0 bases and J by 5 bases, 7 bases remained unmatched. Germline loops: CDR1 SGHRS, CDR2 YFSETQ. CDR3 amino acids: CASSLASGLVDEQYF. The part of the CDR3 DNA that was read is TGCGCCAGCAGCTTGGCTTCGGGACTAGTCGACGAG.

This clone was seen many times. The read terminates 3 residues ahead of where the CDR3 ends, so the germline J gene completes it. The chain recombines TRBV19 with TRBJ2-1; 9 nucleotides line up with TRBD2. The CDR3 loop spans 16 amino acids. V was pared by 5 bases and J by 2 bases, with 7 bases of the junction left unmatched. Germline assignment: CDR1 LNHDA and CDR2 SQIVND (reference sequence). CDR3 DNA, as far as it was read: TGTGCCAGTAGTCCCAGCGCGGGGGGGACCTACAATGAG. Its translation: CASSPSAGGTYNE. The entire CDR3 is CASSPSAGGTYNEQFF.

This clone was counted many times. The read ends 3 residues early relative to the CDR3; the germline J gene fills the gap. The rearrangement uses TRBV29-1 and TRBJ2-1; 11 bases align to TRBD1. The CDR3 is 14 residues long. V was clipped by 6 bases and J by 8 bases; unmatched bases: 9. The germline gives CDR1 SQVTM, CDR2 ANQGSEA. The part of the CDR3 DNA that was read is TGCAGCGTAGTAGTTGGGACAGGGGGGTATGAG. Protein sequence: CSVVVGTGGYE. The full CDR3 reads CSVVVGTGGYEQFF.

This clone was recorded at least ten times. The CDR3 end is not reached by the read, which stops 3 residues before it; the germline J gene fills it in. The rearrangement joins TRBV19 to TRBJ2-1, with D perhaps TRBD2 (6 bases). Trimming left V 3 bases short and J 5 bases short, with 14 bases between. The CDR3 sequence is 15 residues long. CDR1 and CDR2 from the germline V gene are LNHDA and SQIVND (reference sequence). CDR3 region: CASSIWASADNEQFF. The CDR3 bases that were read are TGTGCCAGTAGTATTTGGGCTAGCGCCGACAATGAG. Full variable domain (missing parts from reference TRBV19 and TRBJ2-1): DGGITQSPKYLFRKEGQNVTLSCEQNLNHDAMYWYRQDPGQGLRLIYYSQIVNDFQKGDIAEGYSVSREKKESFPLTVTSAQKNPTAFYLCASSIWASADNEQFFGPGTRLTVL.

This clone was seen ten or more times. The sequence runs out 3 residues before the end of the CDR3; the remainder is reconstructed from the germline J gene. The chain has TRBV19 and TRBJ2-7; maybe TRBD1 (5 bases). This CDR3 is built from 14 residues. Germline CDR1 is LNHDA and CDR2 is SQIVND (reference sequence). The germline V and J ends were trimmed by 1 base and 2 bases, with 9 bases remaining between them. The CDR3 DNA, read in part, is TGTGCCAGTAGTATAGGTGGACAAGCCTACGAG. It encodes CASSIGGQAYE. In full, the CDR3 reads CASSIGGQAYEQYF.

In its sample, this clone was seen many times. Read data end 3 residues before the CDR3 end; the end is taken from the germline J gene. The chain couples TRBV18 to TRBJ2-3; 8 positions agree with TRBD1. With 5 bases clipped from V and 6 bases from J, the junction kept 10 bases outside the gene matches. The germline CDR1 and CDR2 sequences are KGHSH and LQKENI. This CDR3 spans 15 amino acids. This CDR3 is CASSTGQVLRDTQYF. The CDR3 DNA, read in part, is TGTGCCAGCTCAACGGGACAGGTTCTACGTGATACG.

This clone has ten or more counts. Read data end 3 residues before the CDR3 end; the end is taken from the germline J gene. The gene calls are TRBV7-3 and TRBJ1-1; D call uncertain. Trimming took off 5 bases at V and 4 bases at J, with 11 bases between the two ends. The CDR3 runs 13 residues. In germline, CDR1 is SGHTA, CDR2 FQGTGA. The CDR3 is CASSPDWSTEAFF. Incomplete CDR3 DNA: TGTGCCAGCAGCCCAGACTGGTCCACTGAA.

This clone was seen many times. The read ends 3 residues shy of where the CDR3 ends; the end is completed using the germline J gene. This chain connects TRBV7-9 to TRBJ2-2; D might be TRBD2 (6 bases). This CDR3 spans 15 amino acids. V lost 5 bases, J lost 6 bases, and 16 bases lay in between. CDR1 SEHNR and CDR2 FQNEAQ come from the germline V gene (reference sequence). The CDR3 is CASSAREPGAGELFF. The part of the CDR3 DNA that was read is TGTGCCAGCAGCGCCAGGGAACCGGGGGCCGGGGAG.

This clone was detected many times. Read sequence stops 3 residues before the CDR3 end, and the germline J gene provides the missing end. The rearrangement joins TRBV11-2 to TRBJ2-1; TRBD1 is a possible D gene (6 bases). CDR3 length equals 15 residues. Germline values: CDR1 SGHAT, CDR2 FQNNGV. Deletions cut 1 base from V and 4 bases from J, with 11 bases between. The sequenced part of the CDR3 DNA is TGTGCCAGCAGCTTAGTACAGGGTAGGTACAATGAG. This gives the protein CASSLVQGRYNE. The entire CDR3 protein reads CASSLVQGRYNEQFF.

The table lists this clone with many counts. The CDR3 extends 3 residues past the end of the read, so its final part is completed from the germline J gene. This chain connects TRBV20-1 to TRBJ2-3; TRBD2 agrees at 7 bases. This CDR3 region has 15 residues. With V trimmed by 6 bases and J by 3 bases, 12 bases remained unmatched. Per germline, CDR1 DFQATT and CDR2 SNEGSKA (reference sequence). The part of the CDR3 DNA that was read is TGCAGTGCCCAAAATGTGGCGGGAGAAACAGATACG. Protein product: CSAQNVAGETDT. From start to end, the CDR3 is CSAQNVAGETDTQYF.

This clone was seen at least ten times. The CDR3 is cut off 3 residues early in the read; its end comes from the germline J gene. The rearrangement links TRBV20-1 to TRBJ2-5, with D unclear. In germline, CDR1 is DFQATT, CDR2 SNEGSKA (reference sequence). The CDR3 is 15 amino acids. V was trimmed by 2 bases and J by 3 bases, leaving 16 bases between them. The CDR3 here is CSARNPTGTKETQYF. The sequenced part of the CDR3 DNA is TGCAGTGCTAGAAACCCTACCGGTACGAAAGAGACC.